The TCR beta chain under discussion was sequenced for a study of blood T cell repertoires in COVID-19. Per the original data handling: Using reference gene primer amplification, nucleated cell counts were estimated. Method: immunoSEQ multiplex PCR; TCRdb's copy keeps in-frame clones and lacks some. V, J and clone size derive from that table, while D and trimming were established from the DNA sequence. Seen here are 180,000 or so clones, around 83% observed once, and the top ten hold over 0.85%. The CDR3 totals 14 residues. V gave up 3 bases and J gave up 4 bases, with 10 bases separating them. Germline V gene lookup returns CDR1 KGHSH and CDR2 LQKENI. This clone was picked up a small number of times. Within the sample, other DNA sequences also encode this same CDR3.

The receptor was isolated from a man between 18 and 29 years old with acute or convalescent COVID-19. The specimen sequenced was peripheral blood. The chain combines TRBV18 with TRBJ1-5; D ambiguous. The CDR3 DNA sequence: TGTGCCAGCTCACCGGGCCAGCGGAATCAGCCCCAGCATTTT. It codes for CASSPGQRNQPQHF.